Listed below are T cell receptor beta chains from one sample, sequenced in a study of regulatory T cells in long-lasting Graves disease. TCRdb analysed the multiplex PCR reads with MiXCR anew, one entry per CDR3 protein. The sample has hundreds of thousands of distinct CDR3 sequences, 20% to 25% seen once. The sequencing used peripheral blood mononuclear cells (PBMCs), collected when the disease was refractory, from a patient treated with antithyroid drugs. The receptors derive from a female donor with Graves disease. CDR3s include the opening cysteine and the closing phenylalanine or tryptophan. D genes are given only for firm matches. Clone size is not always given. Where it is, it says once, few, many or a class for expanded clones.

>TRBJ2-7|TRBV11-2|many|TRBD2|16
CASSRGGLAESYEQYF
TGTGCCAGCAGTCGGGGGGGGCTAGCGGAATCCTACGAGCAGTACTTC
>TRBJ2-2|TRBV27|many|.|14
CASKPDIATGELFF
TGTGCCAGCAAACCCGACATAGCCACCGGGGAGCTGTTTTTT
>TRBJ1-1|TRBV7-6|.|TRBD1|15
CASIDRGSGGTEAFF
TGTGCCAGCATAGACAGGGGAAGCGGGGGGACTGAAGCTTTCTTT
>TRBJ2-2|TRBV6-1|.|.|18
CASRPSIGTPSLTGELFF
TGTGCCAGCAGGCCCTCCATCGGGACACCTTCGTTGACCGGGGAGCTGTTTTTT
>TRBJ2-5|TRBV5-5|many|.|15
CASSLVTGYQETQYF
TGTGCCAGCAGCTTGGTGACCGGTTACCAAGAGACCCAGTACTTC
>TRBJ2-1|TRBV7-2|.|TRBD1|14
CASTYRGTYNEQFF
TGTGCCAGCACTTACAGGGGAACCTACAATGAGCAGTTCTTC
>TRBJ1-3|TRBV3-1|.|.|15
CASSLGHNSGNTIYF
TGTGCCAGCAGCCTTGGACACAACTCTGGAAACACCATATATTTT
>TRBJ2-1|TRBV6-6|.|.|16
CASSYSSWQVRDEQFF
TGTGCCAGCAGTTACTCGAGTTGGCAGGTGCGGGATGAGCAGTTCTTC
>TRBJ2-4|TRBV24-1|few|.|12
CATSAFNNIQYF
TGTGCCACCAGTGCCTTTAATAACATTCAGTACTTC
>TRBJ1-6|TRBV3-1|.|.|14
CASSQAGVGPSLHF
TGTGCCAGCAGCCAAGCTGGAGTCGGTCCTTCCCTCCACTTT
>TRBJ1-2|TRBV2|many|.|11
CASSDRDGYTF
TGTGCCAGCAGTGACCGGGATGGCTACACCTTC
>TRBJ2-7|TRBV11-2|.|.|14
CASSLAAGLGEQYF
TGTGCCAGCAGCTTAGCCGCAGGGTTAGGCGAGCAGTACTTC
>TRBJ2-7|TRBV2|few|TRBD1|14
CARETGLGGNEQYF
TGTGCCAGAGAGACAGGGCTGGGTGGGAACGAGCAGTACTTC
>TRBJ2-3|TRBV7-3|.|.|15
CASSLQGNLGDTQYF
TGTGCCAGCAGCTTACAGGGTAATTTGGGAGATACGCAGTATTTT
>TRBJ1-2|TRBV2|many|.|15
CASSEAFRGDYGYTF
TGTGCCAGCAGTGAAGCGTTCAGGGGAGACTATGGCTACACCTTC
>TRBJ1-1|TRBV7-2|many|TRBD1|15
CASSLSQGVYTEAFF
TGTGCCAGCAGCTTATCCCAGGGGGTGTACACTGAAGCTTTCTTT
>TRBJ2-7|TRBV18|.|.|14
CASSAGQPYYEQYF
TGTGCCAGCTCGGCGGGACAACCGTACTACGAGCAGTACTTC
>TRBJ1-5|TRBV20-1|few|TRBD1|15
CSARQGALPNQPQHF
TGCAGTGCTAGACAGGGGGCGCTACCCAATCAGCCCCAGCATTTT
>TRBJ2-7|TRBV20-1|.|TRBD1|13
CSARRQGDYEQYF
TGCAGTGCTAGACGACAGGGGGACTACGAGCAGTACTTC
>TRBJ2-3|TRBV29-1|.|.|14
CSGSRGESTDTQYF
TGCAGCGGTTCTCGAGGAGAAAGCACAGATACGCAGTATTTT
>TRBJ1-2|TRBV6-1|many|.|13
CASRRAGVYGYTF
TGTGCCAGCAGACGGGCCGGGGTCTATGGCTACACCTTC
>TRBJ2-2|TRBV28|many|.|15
CASSYASDPTGELFF
TGTGCCAGCAGCTACGCATCGGACCCAACCGGGGAGCTGTTTTTT
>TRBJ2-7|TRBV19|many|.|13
CASSNGRYYEQYF
TGTGCCAGTAGCAACGGGCGGTACTACGAGCAGTACTTC
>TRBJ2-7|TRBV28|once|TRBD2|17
CASGLAPSLAGRHEQYF
TGTGCCAGCGGTCTTGCACCCTCTTTAGCGGGAAGACACGAGCAGTACTTC
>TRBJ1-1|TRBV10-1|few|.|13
CASSESRNTEAFF
TGCGCCAGCAGTGAGTCGAGGAACACTGAAGCTTTCTTT
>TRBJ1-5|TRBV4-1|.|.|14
CASSQSHTAQPQHF
TGCGCCAGCAGCCAAAGTCACACAGCTCAGCCCCAGCATTTT
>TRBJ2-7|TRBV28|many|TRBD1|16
CASSGQAFSATYEQYF
TGTGCCAGCAGCGGACAGGCTTTTTCGGCAACCTACGAGCAGTACTTC
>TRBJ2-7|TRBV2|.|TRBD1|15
CASSGDRGDVYEQYF
TGTGCCAGCAGTGGGGACAGGGGGGACGTCTACGAGCAGTACTTC
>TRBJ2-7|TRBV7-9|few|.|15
CASSLARGLTGEQYF
TGTGCCAGCAGCTTAGCCAGGGGACTCACGGGCGAGCAGTACTTC
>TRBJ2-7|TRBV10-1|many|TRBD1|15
CASSEARDRYLEQYF
TGCGCCAGCAGTGAGGCCCGGGACAGGTACCTCGAGCAGTACTTC
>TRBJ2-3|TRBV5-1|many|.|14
CASSLERTTDTQYF
TGCGCCAGCAGCTTGGAGAGGACCACAGATACGCAGTATTTT
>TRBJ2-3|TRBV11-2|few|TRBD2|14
CASSLAGTTDTQYF
TGTGCCAGCAGCCTAGCGGGAACTACAGATACGCAGTATTTT
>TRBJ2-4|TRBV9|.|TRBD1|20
CASSARQGACGSLAKNIQYF
TGTGCCAGCAGCGCGAGACAGGGTGCCTGCGGGTCGCTAGCCAAAAACATTCAGTACTTC
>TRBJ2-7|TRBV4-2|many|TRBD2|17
CASSQVEREGHFYEQYF
TGTGCCAGCAGCCAAGTCGAGCGGGAGGGCCATTTCTACGAGCAGTACTTC
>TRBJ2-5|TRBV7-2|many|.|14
CASSLARRKETQYF
TGTGCCAGCAGCTTAGCGCGCAGAAAAGAGACCCAGTACTTC
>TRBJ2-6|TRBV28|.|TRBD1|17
CASRSGGDVSGANVLTF
TGTGCCAGCAGATCAGGGGGCGACGTCTCTGGGGCCAACGTCCTGACTTTC
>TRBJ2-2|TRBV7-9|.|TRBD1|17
CASSPPTGTGATGELFF
TGTGCCAGCAGCCCTCCGACCGGGACAGGGGCCACCGGGGAGCTGTTTTTT
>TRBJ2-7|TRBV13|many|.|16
CASSSIPSGARYEQYF
TGTGCCAGCAGCTCCATCCCTTCGGGGGCGCGGTACGAGCAGTACTTC
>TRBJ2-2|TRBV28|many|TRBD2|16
CASSRGGGARTGELFF
TGTGCCAGCAGTCGCGGGGGGGGGGCGCGGACCGGGGAGCTGTTTTTT
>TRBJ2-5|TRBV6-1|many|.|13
CASRNLGQETQYF
TGTGCCAGCAGGAACCTAGGACAAGAGACCCAGTACTTC
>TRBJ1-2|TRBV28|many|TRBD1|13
CASSLGRGDGYTF
TGTGCCAGCAGTTTGGGCAGGGGGGATGGCTACACCTTC
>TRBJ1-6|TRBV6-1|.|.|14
CATSVADYNSPLHF
TGTGCCACCTCGGTGGCAGACTATAATTCACCCCTCCACTTT
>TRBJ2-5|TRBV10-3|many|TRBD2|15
CAISESTGGVETQYF
TGTGCCATCAGTGAGTCGACGGGAGGGGTGGAGACCCAGTACTTC
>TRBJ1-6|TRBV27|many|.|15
CASSPLAQGNSPLHF
TGTGCCAGCAGCCCTCTCGCCCAGGGAAATTCACCCCTCCACTTT
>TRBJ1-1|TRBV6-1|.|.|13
CASSEYGYAEAFF
TGTGCCAGCAGTGAATACGGTTACGCTGAAGCTTTCTTT
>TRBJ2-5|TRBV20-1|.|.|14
CSALDGDDKETQYF
TGCAGTGCTCTGGACGGGGACGATAAGGAGACCCAGTACTTC
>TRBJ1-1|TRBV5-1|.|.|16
CANSLGSGADYTEAFF
TGCGCCAACAGCTTGGGGTCAGGGGCGGATTATACTGAAGCTTTCTTT
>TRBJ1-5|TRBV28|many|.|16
CASSLLGSRSNQPQHF
TGTGCCAGCAGTTTACTAGGGTCTCGTAGCAATCAGCCCCAGCATTTT
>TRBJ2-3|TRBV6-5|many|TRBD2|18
CASSYRAGDSSGTDTQYF
TGTGCCAGCAGTTATCGAGCGGGAGATTCCTCTGGCACAGATACGCAGTATTTT